Presented here are 21 T cell receptor beta chains from one specimen sequenced in a study of human T cells and chemical hapten exposure. TCRdb reanalysed the RACE reads using MiXCR and keeps one entry per CDR3 protein. The sample holds 70,000 to 90,000 distinct CDR3 sequences, under 14% seen once. Stated time point: patch test 3, about 24 weeks after DPC sensitization. Indicated treatment: therapeutic diphenylcyclopropenone sensitization with weekly scalp DPC. This material consisted of whole blood, taken in connection with sensitization to the hapten diphenylcyclopropenone (DPC). These receptors were obtained from a woman between 50 and 59 years old with alopecia areata. Some clones in this sample may be carry-over from other donors' samples.

This clonotype has a count of ten or more. The chain has TRBV20-1 and TRBJ1-2, with D uncertain. The germline V gene has CDR1 DFQATT and CDR2 SNEGSKA (reference sequence). The V gene lost 0 bases and the J gene lost 8 bases, with 25 bases spanning the gap. The length of the CDR3 is 17 residues. The CDR3 loop reads CSARDGLRETTPGGYTF. CDR3 DNA: TGCAGTGCTAGAGATGGGTTGCGGGAGACCACTCCCGGGGGCTACACCTTC.

This clonotype showed up just a few times. The chain recombines TRBV11-2 with TRBJ2-7; TRBD2 is a possible D gene (6 bases). The CDR3 totals 13 residues. The germline V and J ends were trimmed by 3 bases and 4 bases, with 10 bases remaining between them. Germline loops: CDR1 SGHAT, CDR2 FQNNGV. Here the CDR3 reads CASSFGGAYEQYF. The CDR3, as DNA: TGTGCCAGCAGCTTTGGAGGGGCATACGAGCAGTACTTC.

The chain combines TRBV18 with TRBJ2-3; TRBD1 is a possible D gene (6 bases). Trimming shortened V by 2 bases and J by 7 bases, and 16 bases separated the two germline ends. The V gene's germline CDR1 is KGHSH and CDR2 LQKENI. This CDR3 spans 15 amino acids. CDR3: CASSPKGELGYTQYF. CDR3 DNA: TGTGCCAGCTCACCAAAGGGGGAACTGGGATATACGCAGTATTTT.

This clonotype was observed a few times. The V and J genes are TRBV5-1 and TRBJ2-7, with a weak D call TRBD2 (6 bases). Per germline, CDR1 SGHRS and CDR2 YFSETQ. Trimming shortened V by 9 bases and J by 1 base, and 14 bases separated the two germline ends. The CDR3 contains 13 residues. The CDR3 loop reads CATSSGTSYEQYF. CDR3 bases: TGCGCCACCTCTTCCGGGACTTCCTACGAGCAGTACTTC.

This clonotype was observed a few times. V gene TRBV5-1 combines with J gene TRBJ2-7; tentatively, D is TRBD2 (6 bases). Trimming shortened V by 4 bases and J by 2 bases, and 13 bases separated the two germline ends. Germline V CDR1 and CDR2: SGHRS, YFSETQ. The CDR3 covers 14 residues. The CDR3 is CASSLRGETYEQYF. CDR3 coding DNA: TGCGCCAGCAGCCTGCGGGGAGAGACCTACGAGCAGTACTTC.

This clonotype showed up many times. V is TRBV18 and J is TRBJ2-5, with D perhaps TRBD2 (5 bases). The germline gives CDR1 KGHSH, CDR2 LQKENI. With 3 bases removed from V and 1 base from J, the gap between germline ends came to 12 bases. The CDR3 length is 15 residues. Here the CDR3 reads CASSPSRVIQETQYF. In DNA, the CDR3 is TGTGCCAGCTCACCCTCGAGGGTCATCCAAGAGACCCAGTACTTC. Looking up the rest from reference TRBV18 and TRBJ2-5 gives the full variable domain: NAGVMQNPRHLVRRRGQEARLRCSPMKGHSHVYWYRQLPEEGLKFMVYLQKENIIDESGMPKERFSAEFPKEGPSILRIQQVVRGDSAAYFCASSPSRVIQETQYFGPGTRLLVL.

At least ten counts were recorded for this clonotype. This sequence joins TRBV4-1 and TRBJ1-5, with D maybe TRBD1 (6 bases). Trimming pared 0 bases from V and 0 bases from J, leaving 15 bases between. The CDR3 contains 18 residues. Germline-derived CDR1 and CDR2 are MGHRA and YSYEKL. CDR3 sequence (DNA): TGCGCCAGCAGCCAAGAGTTAGGGGGAGGATATAGCAATCAGCCCCAGCATTTT. It translates to CASSQELGGGYSNQPQHF.

V is TRBV20-1 and J is TRBJ2-7; TRBD2 matches at 9 bases. J lost 5 bases, V lost 3 bases, and 8 bases had no gene match. The germline CDR1 and CDR2 sequences are DFQATT and SNEGSKA (reference sequence). The CDR3 totals 14 residues. The CDR3 DNA reads TGCAGTGCTAGCCGGGGACTAGCCTCGGACGAGCAGTACTTC. It translates to CSASRGLASDEQYF.

For this clonotype: A clone one base away is much larger, so this may be a read error. The rearrangement uses TRBV30 and TRBJ2-5, with 7 bases identical to TRBD2. Losses at the gene ends were 4 bases for V and 4 bases for J; bases not matched to a gene: 15. Germline values: CDR1 GTSNPN, CDR2 SVGIG (reference sequence). The CDR3 loop spans 16 amino acids. CDR3 coding DNA: TGTGCCTGGAAAAGGGCTAGCGGACCGTACCTAGAGACCCAGTACTTC. As protein: CAWKRASGPYLETQYF.

The gene calls are TRBV5-1 and TRBJ2-3; TRBD2 aligns across 7 bases. The CDR3 contains 14 residues. CDR1 and CDR2 from the germline V gene are SGHRS and YFSETQ. V was clipped by 4 bases and J by 5 bases; unmatched bases: 7. The CDR3 DNA follows: TGCGCCAGCAGCGGTCGGGAGGCCATAGATACGCAGTATTTT. Protein: CASSGREAIDTQYF.

This clonotype was picked up many times. V and J are TRBV20-1 and TRBJ2-7; 13 nucleotides agree with TRBD2. Unmatched junction bases numbered 10, after V lost 5 bases and J lost 6 bases. The germline gives CDR1 DFQATT, CDR2 SNEGSKA (reference sequence). CDR3 length: 15 residues. CDR3 sequence: CSAPRTSGSPSEQYF. CDR3 in DNA: TGCAGTGCTCCCCGGACTAGCGGGAGTCCCTCCGAGCAGTACTTC.

This clonotype came up many times. The gene calls are TRBV4-1 and TRBJ1-2, with 7 positions matching TRBD1. The CDR3 runs to 16 residues. Per the germline V gene, CDR1 is MGHRA and CDR2 is YSYEKL. Trimming took 4 bases from V and 1 from J; bases not matched to a gene: 9. Here the CDR3 reads CASSLDRESFNYGYTF. Here the CDR3 DNA reads TGCGCCAGCAGCCTCGACAGGGAGTCTTTTAACTATGGCTACACCTTC.

This sequence joins TRBV12-3 or TRBV12-4 and TRBJ1-5; weak D call: TRBD1 (5 bases). This CDR3 region has 14 residues. Trimming pared 3 bases from V and 4 bases from J, leaving 10 bases between. In nucleotides, the CDR3 is TGTGCCAGCAGTTTTTTCGGGGGAAATCAGCCCCAGCATTTT. Protein product: CASSFFGGNQPQHF.

This clonotype was detected many times. This chain links TRBV20-1 with TRBJ1-6, with a tentative D call TRBD1 (5 bases). CDR3 size: 14 residues. Germline V CDR1 and CDR2: DFQATT, SNEGSKA (reference sequence). V was trimmed by 6 bases and J by 9 bases, leaving 18 bases between them. This chain's CDR3 is CSAFPPRASSPLHF. The DNA of the CDR3 is TGCAGTGCCTTCCCACCCAGGGCGAGTTCACCCCTCCACTTT.

The sample holds a few counts of this clonotype. This chain links TRBV6-4 with TRBJ2-2, with TRBD2 matching over 7 bases. With V trimmed by 4 bases and J by 1 base, 12 bases remained unmatched. The CDR3 is 18 residues long. Germline lookup yields CDR1 MRHNA and CDR2 SNTAGT. CDR3 sequence (DNA): TGTGCCAGCAGTGCCCAGGTGGGCGGGAGATGGAACACCGGGGAGCTGTTTTTT. Translated, it gives CASSAQVGGRWNTGELFF.

CDR3 sequence: CASSLLVGEQYF. In DNA form, the CDR3 reads TGTGCCAGCAGCCTCTTAGTCGGCGAGCAGTACTTC. The chain has TRBV28 and TRBJ2-7; D not resolved. From germline, CDR1 is MDHEN and CDR2 SYDVKM. CDR3 length: 12 amino acids. V was pared by 6 bases and J by 6 bases, with 12 bases between.

This clonotype was seen ten or more times. The chain joins TRBV7-9 to TRBJ2-7; 7 bases fit TRBD1. The trim removed 4 bases at V and 5 bases at J, leaving 8 bases unmatched. The germline V gene has CDR1 SEHNR and CDR2 FQNEAQ (reference sequence). The CDR3 is made up of 14 amino acids. CDR3 in DNA: TGTGCCAGCAGCTCCAGGGACAGTTCCCACGAGCAGTACTTC. Protein sequence: CASSSRDSSHEQYF.

This clonotype was seen a handful of times. This chain connects TRBV12-3 or TRBV12-4 to TRBJ2-1, with 10 positions matching TRBD1. The length of the CDR3 is 16 residues. With 6 bases clipped from V and 6 bases from J, the junction kept 11 bases outside the gene matches. The CDR3 sequence: CASSRDRGVFSNEQFF. CDR3 DNA: TGTGCCAGCAGCCGGGACAGGGGAGTTTTTTCCAATGAGCAGTTCTTC.

To note about this clonotype: A clone one base away is much larger, so this may be a read error. The gene calls are TRBV10-3 and TRBJ2-7; tentative D call: TRBD2 (6 bases). CDR1 is ENHRY and CDR2 is SYGVKD in the germline V gene. V was clipped by 8 bases and J by 0 bases, with 11 bases between them. The CDR3 length is 13 residues. CDR3 sequence (DNA): TGTGCCATCGGGACTTCCCTCTCCTACGAGCAGTACTTC. Its translation is CAIGTSLSYEQYF.

The J gene is TRBJ1-4, the V gene TRBV19; 10 bases fit TRBD1. The J segment lost 6 bases and the V segment lost 5 bases, leaving 3 bases of the junction unmatched. From germline, CDR1 is LNHDA and CDR2 SQIVND (reference sequence). This CDR3 has 14 residues. CDR3 sequence (DNA): TGTGCCAGTAGTGCGACAGGGGGCCATGAAAAACTGTTTTTT. It codes for CASSATGGHEKLFF.

This clonotype came up many times. This chain connects TRBV6-5 to TRBJ1-3; unclear D gene. Germline V gives CDR1 MNHEY, CDR2 SVGAGI. The length of the CDR3 is 17 residues. V was clipped by 4 bases and J by 4 bases, with 20 bases between them. This CDR3 reads CASSSPSRTTRGNTIYF. The CDR3 nucleotides are TGTGCCAGCAGTTCCCCATCGAGGACCACTCGAGGAAACACCATATATTTT.